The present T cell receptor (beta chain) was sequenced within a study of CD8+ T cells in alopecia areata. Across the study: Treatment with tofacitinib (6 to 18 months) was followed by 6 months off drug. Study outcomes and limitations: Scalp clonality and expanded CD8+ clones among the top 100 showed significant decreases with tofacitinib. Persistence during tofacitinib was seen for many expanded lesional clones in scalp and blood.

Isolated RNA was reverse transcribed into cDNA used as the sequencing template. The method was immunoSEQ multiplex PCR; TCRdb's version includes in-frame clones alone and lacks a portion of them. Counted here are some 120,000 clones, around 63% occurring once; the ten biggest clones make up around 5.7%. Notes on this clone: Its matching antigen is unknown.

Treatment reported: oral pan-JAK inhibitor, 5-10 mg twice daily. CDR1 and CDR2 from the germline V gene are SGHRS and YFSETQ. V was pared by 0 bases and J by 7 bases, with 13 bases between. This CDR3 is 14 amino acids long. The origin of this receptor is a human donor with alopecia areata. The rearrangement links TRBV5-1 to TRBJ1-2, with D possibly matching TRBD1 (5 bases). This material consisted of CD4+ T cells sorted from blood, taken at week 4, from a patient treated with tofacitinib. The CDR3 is CASSLDRGSGGYTF. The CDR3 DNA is TGCGCCAGCAGCTTGGATCGGGGGTCTGGTGGCTACACCTTC.